The 6 T cell receptor beta chains in this list originate from one sample, sequenced in a study of CD8 T cells in ankylosing spondylitis. One entry per CDR3 protein results from TCRdb running MiXCR on the 5' RACE reads. The sample consists of about 360,000 distinct CDR3 sequences, about 20% of them appearing once. Specimen: blood, either unsorted or a sorted T cell fraction (not recorded which). These receptors came from a male donor with ankylosing spondylitis or in good health (not recorded which).

The chain carries TRBV27 and TRBJ2-7; tentatively, D is TRBD1 (6 bases). Trimming took off 3 bases at V and 6 bases at J, with 15 bases between the two ends. Germline lookup yields CDR1 MNHEY and CDR2 SMNVEV (reference sequence). CDR3 length: 14 residues. The CDR3 here is CASSFGQGIGEQYF. CDR3 sequence (DNA): TGTGCCAGCAGTTTCGGTCAGGGGATTGGCGAGCAGTACTTC.

This chain links TRBV20-1 with TRBJ2-3; possible D gene TRBD1, 5 bases. CDR1 and CDR2 from the germline V gene are DFQATT and SNEGSKA (reference sequence). The V end lost 3 bases, the J end lost 2 bases, and 12 bases lay between the germline ends. The CDR3 consists of 14 residues. The CDR3 is CSASAAGPTDTQYF. The DNA for the CDR3 is TGCAGTGCTAGTGCGGCAGGGCCCACAGATACGCAGTATTTT.

This clonotype turned up a few times. The chain has TRBV4-1 and TRBJ1-5; D may be TRBD1 (5 bases). Trimming left V 11 bases short and J 7 bases short, with 18 bases between. In germline, CDR1 is MGHRA, CDR2 YSYEKL. The CDR3 runs 13 residues. The CDR3 loop is CAAGFGVRQPQHF. In nucleotides, the CDR3 is TGCGCCGCAGGGTTCGGGGTCCGCCAGCCCCAGCATTTT.

This clonotype was counted a few times. The chain joins TRBV4-2 to TRBJ1-2; 8 bases line up with TRBD1. CDR1 and CDR2 (germline): LGHNA, YNFKEQ. J gave up 4 bases and V 0 bases, and 13 bases lay outside the gene matches. The CDR3 covers 18 residues. The CDR3 sequence: CASSQDVTGQGVVYGYTF. The CDR3 DNA follows: TGTGCCAGCAGCCAAGATGTCACCGGACAGGGCGTAGTCTATGGCTACACCTTC.

This clonotype has only a few counts. The V call is TRBV2, the J call TRBJ2-1, with 8 bases lining up with TRBD2. J was trimmed by 4 bases and V by 4 bases; bases with no gene match: 9. Germline CDR1 and CDR2: SNHLY and FYNNEI. CDR3 length: 16 amino acids. The CDR3 loop reads CASSGNSGVAYNEQFF. CDR3 in DNA: TGTGCCAGCAGTGGAAATAGCGGGGTGGCTTACAATGAGCAGTTCTTC.

The V call is TRBV20-1, the J call TRBJ2-5; D ambiguous. V dropped 2 bases and J dropped 5 bases, with 15 bases sitting between them. CDR1 and CDR2 from the germline V gene are DFQATT and SNEGSKA (reference sequence). This CDR3 has 14 amino acids. The chain's CDR3 is CSARFLKVGETQYF. The CDR3 DNA sequence: TGCAGTGCTAGATTTCTAAAAGTGGGGGAGACCCAGTACTTC.